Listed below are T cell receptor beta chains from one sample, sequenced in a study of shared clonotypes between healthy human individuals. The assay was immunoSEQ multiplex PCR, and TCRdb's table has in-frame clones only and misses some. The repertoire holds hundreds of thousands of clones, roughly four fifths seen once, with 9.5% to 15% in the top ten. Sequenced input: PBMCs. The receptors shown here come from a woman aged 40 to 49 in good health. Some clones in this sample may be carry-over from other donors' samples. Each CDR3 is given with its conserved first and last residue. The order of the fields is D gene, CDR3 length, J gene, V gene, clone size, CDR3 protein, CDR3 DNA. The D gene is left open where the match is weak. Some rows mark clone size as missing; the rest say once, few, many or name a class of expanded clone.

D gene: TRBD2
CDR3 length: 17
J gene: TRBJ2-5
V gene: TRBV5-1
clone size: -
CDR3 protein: CASSFGAGGHYQETQYF
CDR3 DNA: TGCGCCAGCAGCTTTGGAGCGGGAGGACACTACCAAGAGACCCAGTACTTC

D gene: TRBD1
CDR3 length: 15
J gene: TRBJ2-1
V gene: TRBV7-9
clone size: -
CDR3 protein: CASSLARGLRNEQFF
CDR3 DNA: TGTGCCAGCAGCTTAGCAAGGGGGCTGAGGAATGAGCAGTTCTTC

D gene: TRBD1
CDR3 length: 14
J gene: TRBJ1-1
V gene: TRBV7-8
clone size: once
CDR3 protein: CASSFSGGSTEAFF
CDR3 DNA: TGTGCCAGCAGCTTTTCAGGGGGGTCCACTGAAGCTTTCTTT

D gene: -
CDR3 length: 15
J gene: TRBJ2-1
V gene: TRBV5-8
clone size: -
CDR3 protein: CASSLVSTYYNEQFF
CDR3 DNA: TGTGCCAGCAGCTTGGTATCTACCTACTACAATGAGCAGTTCTTC

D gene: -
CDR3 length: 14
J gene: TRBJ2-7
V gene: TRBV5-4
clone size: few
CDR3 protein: CASSLVGGTGEQYF
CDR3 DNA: TGTGCCAGCAGCTTGGTCGGCGGAACAGGAGAGCAGTACTTC

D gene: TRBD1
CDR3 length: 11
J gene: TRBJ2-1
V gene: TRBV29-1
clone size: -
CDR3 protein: CSGTGANEQFF
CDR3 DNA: TGCAGCGGAACAGGGGCCAATGAGCAGTTCTTC

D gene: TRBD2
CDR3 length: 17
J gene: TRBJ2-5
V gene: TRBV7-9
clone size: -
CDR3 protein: CASSSGGASGREETQYF
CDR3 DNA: TGTGCCAGCAGCTCTGGCGGGGCTAGCGGGAGGGAAGAGACCCAGTACTTC

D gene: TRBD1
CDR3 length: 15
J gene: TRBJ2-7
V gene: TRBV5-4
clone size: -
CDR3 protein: CASSTRTGNSYEQYF
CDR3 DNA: TGTGCCAGCAGCACGCGGACAGGGAACTCCTACGAGCAGTACTTC

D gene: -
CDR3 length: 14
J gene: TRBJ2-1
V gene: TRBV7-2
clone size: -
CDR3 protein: CASSPMVGPGEQFF
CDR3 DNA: TGTGCCAGCAGCCCGATGGTTGGGCCGGGTGAGCAGTTCTTC

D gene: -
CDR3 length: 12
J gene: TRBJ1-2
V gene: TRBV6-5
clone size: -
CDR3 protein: CASKGTDRGYTF
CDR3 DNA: TGTGCCAGCAAAGGGACCGACCGAGGCTACACCTTC

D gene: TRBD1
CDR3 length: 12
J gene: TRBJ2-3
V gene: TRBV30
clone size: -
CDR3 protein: CAWKQGADTQYF
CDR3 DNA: TGTGCCTGGAAGCAGGGGGCAGATACGCAGTATTTT

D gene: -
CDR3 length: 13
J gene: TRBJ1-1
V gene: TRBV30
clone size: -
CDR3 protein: CAWSIGGGTEAFF
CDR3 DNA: TGTGCCTGGAGTATCGGCGGCGGGACTGAAGCTTTCTTT

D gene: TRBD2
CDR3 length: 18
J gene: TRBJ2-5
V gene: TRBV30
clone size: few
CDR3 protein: CAWRGTLPAGGPLETQYF
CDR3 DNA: TGTGCCTGGAGGGGGACCCTTCCAGCGGGAGGGCCCTTAGAGACCCAGTACTTC

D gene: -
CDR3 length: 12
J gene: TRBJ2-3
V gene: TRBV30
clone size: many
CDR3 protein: CAWSVAGDTQYF
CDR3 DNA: TGTGCCTGGAGTGTAGCTGGAGATACGCAGTATTTT

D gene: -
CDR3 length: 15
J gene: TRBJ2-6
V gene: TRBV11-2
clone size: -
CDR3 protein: CASSKGVSGANVLTF
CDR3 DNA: TGTGCCAGCAGCAAGGGGGTTTCGGGGGCCAACGTCCTGACTTTC

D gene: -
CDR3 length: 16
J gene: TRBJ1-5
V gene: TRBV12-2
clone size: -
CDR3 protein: CASRLGGDREGQPQHF
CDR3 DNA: TGTGCAAGTCGCTTAGGCGGAGACAGGGAGGGTCAGCCCCAGCATTTT

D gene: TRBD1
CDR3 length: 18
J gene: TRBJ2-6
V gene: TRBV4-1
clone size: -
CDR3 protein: CASSQGVGTGAGANVLTF
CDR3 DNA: TGCGCCAGCAGCCAAGGGGTCGGGACAGGGGCTGGGGCCAACGTCCTGACTTTC

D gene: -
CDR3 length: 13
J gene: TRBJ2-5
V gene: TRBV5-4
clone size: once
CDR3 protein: CASSGHYQETQYF
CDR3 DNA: TGTGCCAGCAGCGGACATTACCAAGAGACCCAGTACTTC

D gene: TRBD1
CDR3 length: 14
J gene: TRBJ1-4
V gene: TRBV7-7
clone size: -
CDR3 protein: CASSPGGTNEKLFF
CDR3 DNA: TGTGCCAGCAGCCCAGGGGGAACTAATGAAAAACTGTTTTTT

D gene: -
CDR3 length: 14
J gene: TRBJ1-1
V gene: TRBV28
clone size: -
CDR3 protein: CASRLGVMNTEAFF
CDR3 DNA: TGTGCCAGCCGTCTAGGGGTCATGAACACTGAAGCTTTCTTT

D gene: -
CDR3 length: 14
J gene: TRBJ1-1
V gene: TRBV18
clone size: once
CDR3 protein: CASSPNSGATEAFF
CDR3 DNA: TGTGCCAGCTCACCTAACTCAGGGGCGACTGAAGCTTTCTTT

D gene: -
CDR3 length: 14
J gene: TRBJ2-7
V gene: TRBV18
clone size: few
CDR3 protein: CASSSAQGSYEQYF
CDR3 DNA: TGTGCCAGCTCTTCCGCCCAAGGCAGCTACGAGCAGTACTTC

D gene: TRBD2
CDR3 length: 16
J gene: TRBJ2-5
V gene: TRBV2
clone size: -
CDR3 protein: CASSEVLAGERETQYF
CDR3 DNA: TGTGCCAGCAGTGAAGTGCTAGCGGGAGAGAGGGAGACCCAGTACTTC

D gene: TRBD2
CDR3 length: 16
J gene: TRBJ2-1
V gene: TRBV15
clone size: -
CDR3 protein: CATNQGGSLSLNEQFF
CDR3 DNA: TGTGCCACCAATCAGGGCGGGAGCCTTTCTTTGAATGAGCAGTTCTTC

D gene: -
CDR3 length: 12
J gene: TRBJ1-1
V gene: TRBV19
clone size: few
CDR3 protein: CASSIGLTEAFF
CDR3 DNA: TGTGCCAGTAGTATAGGGTTGACTGAAGCTTTCTTT

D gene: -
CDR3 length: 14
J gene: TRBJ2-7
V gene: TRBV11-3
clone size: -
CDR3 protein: CASSPGVGVGEQYF
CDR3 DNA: TGTGCCAGCAGCCCCGGCGTAGGGGTCGGCGAGCAGTACTTC

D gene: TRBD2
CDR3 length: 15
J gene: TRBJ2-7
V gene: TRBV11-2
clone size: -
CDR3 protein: CASSSPWASGIEQYF
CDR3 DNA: TGTGCCAGCAGCTCCCCGTGGGCTAGCGGGATCGAGCAGTACTTC

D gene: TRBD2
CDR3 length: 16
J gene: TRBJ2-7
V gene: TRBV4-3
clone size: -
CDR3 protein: CASSQGALAGLEEQYF
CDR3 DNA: TGCGCCAGCAGCCAAGGGGCGCTAGCGGGGCTTGAGGAGCAGTACTTC

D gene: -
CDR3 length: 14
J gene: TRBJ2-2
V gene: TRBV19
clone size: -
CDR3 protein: CASRDIANTGELFF
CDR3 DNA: TGTGCCAGTAGAGACATAGCGAACACCGGGGAGCTGTTTTTT

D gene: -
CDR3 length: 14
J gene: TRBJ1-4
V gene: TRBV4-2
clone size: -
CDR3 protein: CASSQDGPREKLFF
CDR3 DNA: TGTGCCAGCAGCCAGGACGGCCCTCGTGAAAAACTGTTTTTT

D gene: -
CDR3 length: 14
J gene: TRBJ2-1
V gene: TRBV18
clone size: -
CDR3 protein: CASSLGFSYNEQFF
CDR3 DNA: TGTGCCAGCTCACTGGGTTTCTCCTACAATGAGCAGTTCTTC

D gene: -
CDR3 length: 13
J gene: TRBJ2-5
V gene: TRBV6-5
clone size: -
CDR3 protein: CASRPGGQETQYF
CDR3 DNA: TGTGCCAGCCGCCCAGGAGGACAAGAGACCCAGTACTTC

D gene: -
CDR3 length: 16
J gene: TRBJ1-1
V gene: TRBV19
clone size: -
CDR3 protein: CASTHGALGVNTEAFF
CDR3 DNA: TGTGCCAGTACCCACGGTGCCTTAGGGGTGAACACTGAAGCTTTCTTT

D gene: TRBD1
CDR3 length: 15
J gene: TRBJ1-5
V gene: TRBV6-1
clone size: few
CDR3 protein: CASSVQTGSNQPQHF
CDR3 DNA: TGTGCCAGCAGTGTACAGACAGGGTCCAATCAGCCCCAGCATTTT

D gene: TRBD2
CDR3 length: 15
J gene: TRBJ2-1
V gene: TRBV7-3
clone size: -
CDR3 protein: CASSPLASGYNEQFF
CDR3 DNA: TGTGCCAGCAGCCCATTGGCTAGCGGATACAATGAGCAGTTCTTC

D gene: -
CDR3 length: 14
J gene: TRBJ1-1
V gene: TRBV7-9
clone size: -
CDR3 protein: CASSLDPRNTEAFF
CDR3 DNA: TGTGCCAGCAGCTTAGATCCCAGAAACACTGAAGCTTTCTTT